This T cell receptor (beta chain) was observed in a study of CD8 T cells in ankylosing spondylitis. Concerning this clonotype itself: Its antigen is still unknown.

Study-level findings and limits: Researchers reportedly found disease-linked clones significantly enriched in matched ankylosing spondylitis synovial fluid. A number of the motif variants had already been described in reactive arthritis synovial fluid and blood. Disease-associated clonotypes exhibited CD8+ identity and were relatively infrequent in peripheral blood. Characteristic of ankylosing spondylitis blood, it appeared, was a TCR beta motif comprising fewer than 10 highly homologous variants.

Libraries of TCR beta came from quantitative 5'-RACE with molecular barcodes. Each CDR3 protein gets one entry after TCRdb re-called the 5' RACE reads with MiXCR. The table has approximately 520,000 distinct CDR3 sequences, approximately 5.3% seen once; the top ten hold roughly 3.5%. The CDR3 has 12 residues. The germline gives CDR1 LGHNA, CDR2 YSLEER. V gave up 0 bases and J gave up 10 bases, with 8 bases separating them. V gene TRBV4-3 combines with J gene TRBJ2-3; no definite D call. The sample consisted of blood, either unsorted or a sorted T cell fraction (not recorded which). The origin of this receptor is a male donor with ankylosing spondylitis. The chain's CDR3 is CASSQDPAAQYF. For the CDR3, the DNA is TGCGCCAGCAGCCAAGATCCCGCGGCGCAGTATTTT.